This T cell receptor beta chain is drawn from a study of ipilimumab plus nivolumab after autologous stem cell transplantation. For the study at large: A median of about 8 nivolumab and roughly 5 ipilimumab doses were given.

Study conclusions and caveats: The authors say TCR, Treg and microbiome findings warrant further study.

Between the trimmed V and J ends, which lost 4 bases and 6 bases, there was a span of 0 bases. Germline CDR1 reads GTSNPN; CDR2 reads SVGIG (reference sequence). The CDR3 length is 8 residues. Patients got ipilimumab 1 mg/kg beginning 14 to 28 days post-transplant. As to this clone: Its specificity is unknown.

Method: immunoSEQ multiplex PCR; TCRdb's copy keeps in-frame clones and lacks some. In the table there are about 3,500 clones, roughly nine tenths of which are singletons. Sample: PBMCs, taken in a trial of ipilimumab plus nivolumab as post-transplant consolidation. The TCR sequence derives from a male donor with multiple myeloma. The chain employs TRBV30 and TRBJ1-2; no definite D call. The CDR3 bases are TGTGCCTGGAATGGCTACACCTTC. This encodes CAWNGYTF.